This T cell receptor beta chain was sequenced for a study of T cells in Graves' hyperthyroidism and ophthalmopathy (dated by TCRdb to the late 2010s). Describing the broader study: Peripheral blood was collected at initial diagnosis, before any treatment. TCR V-J signatures able to tell the groups apart were searched for in a discovery cohort of 90 to 100 patients, of whom over 40 had Graves' ophthalmopathy and 57 had stable Graves' hyperthyroidism. Whether ophthalmopathy could be predicted prospectively was tested in an independent validation cohort made up of some 20 hyperthyroidism patients plus 17 patients who later progressed to ophthalmopathy. The 75 to 100 discovery patients were randomly divided into training and test sets at a 7:3 ratio. In roughly six Graves' hyperthyroidism patients, the study also compared T-cell repertoires from thyroid tissue with T-cell repertoires from blood. After sampling, hyperthyroidism patients received methimazole starting at 30 mg daily, and ophthalmopathy patients received high-dose intravenous methylprednisolone. TCR Vbeta CDR3 sequencing of some 140 peripheral blood samples (roughly 43 ophthalmopathy, 75 hyperthyroidism and about 17 progressor patients) is reported in the paper.

The CDR3 has 16 amino acids, counting the end cysteine and phenylalanine. Only CDR3 DNA remains: 48 bases, in frame from the first base. Germline trimming amounts to 0 bases on V and 4 bases on J, with 8 as the count of junction bases outside the gene matches. Looking up the germline V gene yields CDR1 LGHNA and CDR2 YSLEER. The TCR beta CDR3 regions were amplified from RNA transcripts. The first round of RT-PCR for the TCR CDR3 was performed with the HTBI primer set and the Qiagen OneStep RT-PCR kit. A second multiplex PCR round built the libraries, followed by size selection and purification. Libraries were sequenced paired-end with 100 bp reads on an Illumina HiSeq2000. The published analysis was carried out like this. SOAPnuke was used to process the raw data, throwing out any read that contained adapters or uncalled bases, had a mean Phred below 15, or lacked an exact constant-primer or identifier match. High-quality paired reads were merged using COPE v1.2.5, and each unique nucleotide sequence was defined as a clonotype. MiTCR v1.1 was used to align clonotypes to the IMGT TRBV, TRBD and TRBJ reference segments. Analysis was restricted to V-J combinations with a frequency above 0.0001, which covered 98% to 99.2% of repertoires. The TCS score was defined as F50 (clonal expansion) divided by E x V (chaos), with BLOSUM62-based TCRdist calculated between CDR3 peptides within each V-J. Welch's t-statistics and random forest reduced several hundred V-J features to 13, which were used in a naive Bayes classifier (R e1071). TCRdb reprocessing: public reads trimmed at Q25 with fastp, clones called with MiXCR, in-frame beta chains kept. Merged by CDR3 protein, the rows form single entries marked with the most common genes and DNA. These V and J calls originate from TCRdb's pipeline instead of the authors' own analysis. Recorded for this sample are approximately 200,000 distinct CDR3 sequences; about 16% of them occurred a single time. Approximately 40% of the sample is in the top ten clones.

Results and caveats for the whole study, not just this receptor: No statistical method was used to fix the sample size in advance, and group allocation was not hidden from the investigators. In cross-validation, a model built on a 13 V-J signature told ophthalmopathy apart from stable hyperthyroidism with approximately 90% sensitivity and 81% to 82% specificity, and in testing the same model reached 80%/75%. In validation, progression to ophthalmopathy was predicted by the model with 70% to 71% sensitivity and under 85% specificity, a median of roughly six months before onset. Blood samples also contained most of the expanded thyroid clonotypes (frequency above 0.001), which suggests that blood repertoires may reflect thyroid immune responses.

A patient counted as having stable Graves' hyperthyroidism if no progression to ophthalmopathy occurred over 18 months of follow-up. Hyperthyroidism patients were aged 18 to 65 years and newly diagnosed, with disease duration of less than 2 months. The study excluded patients with uncontrolled infections, other autoimmune diseases, pregnancy or lactation. Diagnoses relied on clinical symptoms, serum thyroxine and TRAb, thyroid ultrasound and orbital computed tomography. Ficoll-Paque density gradient centrifugation was used to isolate PBMCs from 8 to 10 ml of fresh peripheral blood. Trizol reagent was used to extract total RNA, and RNA quality was then checked on an Agilent 2100 Bioanalyzer. Notes on this clonotype: No antigen is known for it. Base qualities were left out, and no much larger clone turns up one base away.

This sequence uses TRBV4-3 and TRBJ2-5; 7 nucleotides in the junction match TRBD1. Sequencing was carried out using blood. This TCR was recovered from a man in his forties or fifties with Graves' hyperthyroidism. The nucleotides read TGCGCCAGCAGCCAAGACATAACAGGGGTTGGAGAGACCCAGTACTTC. Its protein product is CASSQDITGVGETQYF.